This TCR beta chain originates from a study of blood T cell repertoires in COVID-19. Study overall: Researchers got acute and convalescent COVID-19 samples from the United States, Italy and Spain. Sources were T cells, B-cell-depleted T cells, or PBMCs; the material itself was cDNA or gDNA.

The table lists this clone with a few counts. Original data processing: Reference gene primer amplification gave estimated nucleated cell counts. The protocol was immunoSEQ multiplex PCR, while the TCRdb copy is restricted to in-frame clones and leaves out a portion. That table supplies the V and J calls and clone size; D and trimming were determined from the DNA. The table has 250,000 or so clones, approximately 78% seen once. The sequence derives from a woman aged 18-29 years with acute or convalescent COVID-19. The sequenced sample was peripheral blood.

This CDR3 reads CATSRAGLGSVEQFF. In DNA, the CDR3 is TGTGCCACCAGCAGAGCAGGGTTGGGTAGTGTTGAGCAGTTCTTC. The V gene is TRBV15, the J gene TRBJ2-1; perhaps TRBD1 as D (5 bases). Germline CDR1 is LNHNV and CDR2 is YYDKDF (reference sequence). This CDR3 is built from 15 residues. Trimming took off 1 base at V and 9 bases at J, with 16 bases between the two ends.